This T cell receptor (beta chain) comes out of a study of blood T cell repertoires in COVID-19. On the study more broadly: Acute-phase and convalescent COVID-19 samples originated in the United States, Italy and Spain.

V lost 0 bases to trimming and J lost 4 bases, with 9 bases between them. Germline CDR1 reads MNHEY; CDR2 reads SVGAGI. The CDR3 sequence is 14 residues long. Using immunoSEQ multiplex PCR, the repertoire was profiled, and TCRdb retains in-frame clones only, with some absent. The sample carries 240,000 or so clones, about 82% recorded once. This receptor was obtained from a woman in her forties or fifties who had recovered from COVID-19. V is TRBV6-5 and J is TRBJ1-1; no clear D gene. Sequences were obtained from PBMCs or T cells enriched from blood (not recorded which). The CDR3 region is CASSYSRVGTEAFF. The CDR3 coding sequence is TGTGCCAGCAGTTACTCGAGGGTAGGCACTGAAGCTTTCTTT.